This T cell receptor (beta chain) was identified in a study of CD8+ T cells in alopecia areata. Indicated treatment: oral pan-JAK inhibitor, 5-10 mg twice daily. RNA was isolated and reverse transcribed to cDNA, the sequencing template. Measured with immunoSEQ multiplex PCR; TCRdb has only the in-frame clones, and not every one. Of more than 100,000 clones listed, 50% to 55% are singletons. The V gene end was trimmed by 7 bases and the J gene end by 4 bases; junction bases not matched to a gene: 4. Per germline, CDR1 SQVTM and CDR2 ANQGSEA. The CDR3 loop spans 12 amino acids. Concerning this clone: Antigen specificity is unknown.

Study results and caveats: Although TCR sharing was seen in mice, sharing across patients was less clear, possibly for HLA-related reasons. Tofacitinib did not eliminate many expanded lesional clones from scalp or blood.

The chain has TRBV29-1 and TRBJ2-3; TRBD2 aligns across 8 bases. This clonotype was sampled from a human donor with alopecia areata. Sample: CD4+ T cells sorted from blood, taken at week 4, from a patient treated with tofacitinib. As DNA, the CDR3 is TGCAGCGCGGGGGGGCGCGCAGATACGCAGTATTTT. It specifies CSAGGRADTQYF.